One sample yielded the 6 T cell receptor beta chains listed below, sequenced in a study of PD-L1 blockade in urothelial cancer. TCRdb keeps only in-frame clones here, not all; method: immunoSEQ multiplex PCR. Found here are 50,000 to 60,000 clones, around 84% of them singletons; the top ten hold less than 3.5%. Sample: PBMCs, taken around atezolizumab (anti-PD-L1) treatment. The receptors were sampled from a man aged 50 to 59 with urothelial cancer.

The gene calls are TRBV5-4 and TRBJ2-1; TRBD2 matches at 8 bases. Trimming at V came to 7 bases and at J to 5 bases, leaving 8 bases not matched to a gene. There are 14 residues in the CDR3. The germline V gene encodes CDR1 SGHNT and CDR2 YYREEE (reference sequence). The CDR3 is CASQRTGGHNEQFF. The CDR3 bases are TGTGCCAGCCAACGAACGGGAGGGCACAATGAGCAGTTCTTC. Full variable domain (missing parts from reference TRBV5-4 and TRBJ2-1): ETGVTQSPTHLIKTRGQQVTLRCSSQSGHNTVSWYQQALGQGPQFIFQYYREEENGRGNFPPRFSGLQFPNYSSELNVNALELDDSALYLCASQRTGGHNEQFFGPGTRLTVL.

As to this clone: The conserved closing phenylalanine or tryptophan is absent in this CDR3, likely reflecting a read error. This sequence joins TRBV11-2 and TRBJ1-5; maybe TRBD1 (5 bases). The CDR3 totals 14 residues. Trimming took 5 bases from V and 3 from J, leaving 11 bases between them. Germline lookup yields CDR1 SGHAT and CDR2 FQNNGV. CDR3 DNA: TGTGCCAGCAGCATGACAGACCTCAATCAGCCCCAGCATTTA. Its translation is CASSMTDLNQPQHL.

This chain connects TRBV6-4 to TRBJ2-1, with 8 positions matching TRBD2. V lost 6 bases and J lost 0; bases outside the gene matches: 7. Per the germline V gene, CDR1 is MRHNA and CDR2 is SNTAGT. The CDR3 consists of 16 residues. The CDR3 sequence: CASSAQAGASYNEQFF. DNA of the CDR3: TGTGCCAGCAGCGCTCAAGCGGGAGCCTCCTACAATGAGCAGTTCTTC.

The chain combines TRBV18 with TRBJ2-2; possibly TRBD2 for D (5 bases). Germline CDR1 reads KGHSH; CDR2 reads LQKENI. With 3 bases removed from V and 4 bases from J, the gap between germline ends came to 18 bases. The CDR3 contains 17 residues. Here the CDR3 DNA reads TGTGCCAGCTCACCGTCCCAACTAGGATCGGGCACCGGGGAGCTGTTTTTT. Protein product: CASSPSQLGSGTGELFF.

Written as DNA, the CDR3 is TGTGCCAGTAGTATAACTAGCGGTCCGGGGGAGCAGTTCTTC. Translating it yields CASSITSGPGEQFF. The chain links TRBV19 to TRBJ2-1, with 8 bases lining up with TRBD2. There are 14 residues in the CDR3. Germline trimming cut 2 bases from V and 10 bases from J; bases unmatched to any gene: 7. Germline-derived CDR1 and CDR2 are LNHDA and SQIVND (reference sequence).

This chain uses TRBV7-9 with TRBJ2-1; TRBD2 matches 7 bases. Germline trimming cut 0 bases from V and 2 bases from J; bases unmatched to any gene: 4. This CDR3 comprises 16 residues. Germline lookup yields CDR1 SEHNR and CDR2 FQNEAQ (reference sequence). The CDR3, as DNA: TGTGCCAGCAGCTTAGCGGCGGGAGTCCCCTACAATGAGCAGTTCTTC. Its protein is CASSLAAGVPYNEQFF. The full variable domain, with the rest looked up from reference TRBV7-9 and TRBJ2-1, is DTGVSQNPRHKITKRGQNVTFRCDPISEHNRLYWYRQTLGQGPEFLTYFQNEAQLEKSRLLSDRFSAERPKGSFSTLEIQRTEQGDSAMYLCASSLAAGVPYNEQFFGPGTRLTVL.